The sequence of this T cell receptor (beta chain) was determined in a study of cytomegalovirus exposure and HLA in healthy donors. This CDR3 comprises 14 residues. Trimming cost V 10 bases and J 2 bases; bases outside gene matches: 9. CDR1 and CDR2 from the germline V gene are MNHNY and SVGAGI (reference sequence). Method: immunoSEQ multiplex PCR; TCRdb's copy keeps in-frame clones and lacks some. Among under 200,000 clones listed, approximately 96% were seen once. This chain connects TRBV6-6 to TRBJ2-5; 8 bases fit TRBD2. Input material: PBMCs. The clonotype comes from a woman aged 18-29 years in good health and CMV-seronegative. The CDR3 nucleotides are TGTGCCACGGAAAATCGGGGGGGACAAGAGACCCAGTACTTC. This translates into CATENRGGQETQYF.